This T cell receptor beta chain was captured in a study of Graves' ophthalmopathy and Graves' hyperthyroidism. Trimming took 2 bases from V and 7 from J, leaving 6 bases between them. CDR3 size: 13 residues. Broader study findings: Ophthalmopathy versus stable hyperthyroidism: 13-signature model gave less than 90% sensitivity, 81.08% specificity.

This clonotype was seen many times. The antigen remains undetermined. The study amplified TCR beta CDR3 regions using RNA transcripts. The first-round RT-PCR employed HTBI primers together with the Qiagen OneStep RT-PCR kit. A multiplex PCR was then performed as the second round. TCRdb recomputed calls from the multiplex PCR reads with MiXCR, one row per CDR3 protein. The repertoire holds around 520,000 distinct CDR3 sequences, 35% to 40% seen once, with approximately 4.1% in the top ten. This TCR derives from an adult man with Graves' hyperthyroidism. The sequenced material came from peripheral blood or thyroid tissue (not recorded which). V is TRBV12-3 or TRBV12-4 and J is TRBJ1-6; no clear D. CDR3 in amino acids: CASSLLRNSPLHF. In DNA form, the CDR3 reads TGTGCCAGCAGTTTACTGAGGAATTCACCCCTCCACTTT.